One and the same sample provided the 9 T cell receptor beta chains below, sequenced in a study of T cells after posttransplantation cyclophosphamide. Only in-frame clones appear in the TCRdb table, and some are missing; sequencing was by immunoSEQ multiplex PCR. The sample includes about 5,000 clones, approximately 80% of them seen just once. A marrow graft followed busulfan-fludarabine conditioning, with cyclophosphamide on days +3 and +4. The source was PBMCs, collected 86 days after allogeneic stem cell transplant with posttransplant cyclophosphamide. The origin of the receptors is a male patient between 45 and 60 years old who received an allogeneic stem cell transplant from an unrelated donor, was CMV-positive, and had acute GVHD only. Some T cells may have originated in the graft donor.

The J gene is TRBJ2-1, the V gene TRBV11-3, with 9 positions matching TRBD1. CDR3 length: 14 residues. J lost 9 bases, V lost 3 bases, and 6 bases had no gene match. Germline V gene data show CDR1 as SGHNT and CDR2 as YENEEA. CDR3 sequence: CASSLGQGQGEQFF. The CDR3 bases are TGTGCCAGCAGCTTGGGACAGGGCCAAGGTGAGCAGTTCTTC.

CDR3 loop: CASSSGGRPPTQYF. The CDR3, as DNA: TGTGCCAGTAGTAGCGGGGGGCGTCCTCCTACGCAGTATTTT. V and J are TRBV19 and TRBJ2-3; 8 bases agree with TRBD2. This CDR3 comprises 14 residues. From germline, CDR1 is LNHDA and CDR2 SQIVND (reference sequence). With 4 bases clipped from V and 8 bases from J, the junction kept 8 bases outside the gene matches.

The genes are TRBV25-1 and TRBJ2-1, with 12 bases lining up with TRBD2. Trimming removed 2 bases from V and 4 bases from J; junction bases left unmatched: 0. Germline values: CDR1 MGHDK, CDR2 SYGVNS. The CDR3 is made up of 15 amino acids. CDR3 amino acids: CASSEGTSGYNEQFF. In DNA, the CDR3 is TGTGCCAGCAGTGAAGGGACTAGCGGGTACAATGAGCAGTTCTTC.

The rearrangement joins TRBV27 to TRBJ2-7, with a possible D match to TRBD1 (5 bases). The germline gives CDR1 MNHEY, CDR2 SMNVEV (reference sequence). The CDR3 spans 15 residues. Trimming pared 8 bases from V and 4 bases from J, leaving 21 bases between. For the CDR3, the DNA is TGTGCCAGCTCCTTGACGGCAGGGATTAGGTACGAGCAGTACTTC. This translates into CASSLTAGIRYEQYF.

V is TRBV21-1 and J is TRBJ2-4; TRBD1, the D gene given by the table, was not confirmed from the DNA. TRBV21-1 is assigned pseudogene status. This CDR3 has 16 amino acids. Here the CDR3 reads CASSIRGAIAKNIQYF. CDR3 nucleotide sequence: TGTGCCAGCAGCATCAGGGGGGCGATAGCCAAAAACATTCAGTACTTC.

V is TRBV5-1 and J is TRBJ1-1; D possibly corresponds to TRBD1 (6 bases). The CDR3 is 14 residues long. V was cut by 1 base and J by 7 bases, with 14 bases left in between. Germline CDR1 reads SGHRS; CDR2 reads YFSETQ. The CDR3 here is CASSLRTGTSEAFF. The DNA of the CDR3 is TGCGCCAGCAGCTTGAGGACCGGGACAAGTGAAGCTTTCTTT.

CDR3 loop: CASSLYGVNTEAFF. The CDR3 DNA is TGTGCCAGCAGCTTATATGGAGTGAACACTGAAGCTTTCTTT. V and J are TRBV13 and TRBJ1-1; D unclear. This CDR3 contains 14 residues. CDR1 is PRHDT, CDR2 FYEKMQ, per germline (reference sequence). The ends were cut back, 2 bases at V and 0 bases at J, with 7 bases in the middle. The whole variable domain, remainder taken from reference TRBV13 and TRBJ1-1, is AAGVIQSPRHLIKEKRETATLKCYPIPRHDTVYWYQQGPGQDPQFLISFYEKMQSDKGSIPDRFSAQQFSDYHSELNMSSLELGDSALYFCASSLYGVNTEAFFGQGTRLTVV.

The rearrangement joins TRBV10-2 to TRBJ1-6, with D maybe TRBD1 (5 bases). The V gene's germline CDR1 is WSHSY and CDR2 SAAADI. This CDR3 has 15 amino acids. Trimming pared 7 bases from V and 10 bases from J, leaving 20 bases between. DNA for the CDR3: TGCGCCAGCAAAGTCAGTGGCGGGGGGAACTCACCCCTCCACTTT. Translating it yields CASKVSGGGNSPLHF.

The chain uses TRBV5-8 and TRBJ2-7; 12 bases line up with TRBD1. Per the germline V gene, CDR1 is SGHTS and CDR2 is YDEGEE. V lost 4 bases and J lost 4; bases outside the gene matches: 9. The CDR3 has 16 amino acids. CDR3 bases: TGTGCCAGCAGCCGGGGGACAGGGGGCGTTTCATACGAGCAGTACTTC. Encoded protein: CASSRGTGGVSYEQYF.